This entry concerns a single T cell receptor (beta chain). Its antigen is not known. Unmatched junction bases numbered 6, after V lost 6 bases and J lost 1 base. This CDR3 contains 14 residues. CDR1 and CDR2 (germline): SGHAT, FQNNGV. The sample comes from a study of cytomegalovirus exposure and HLA in healthy donors. The study's findings and limits: The CMV antigen specificity of a few CMV-associated chains was confirmed through in vitro analysis. Available immune exposure information covered CMV serostatus only. About 90% or about 30% of the time was how often most TCR beta V segments were productive, according to an earlier analysis. Upon later analysis, TCR association rates were observed to vary by HLA locus, being highest for DRB1 and lowest for HLA-C.

Primers included in the PCR were 60 Vbeta and 13 Jbeta primers. Method: immunoSEQ multiplex PCR; TCRdb's copy keeps in-frame clones and lacks some. The sample shows more than 150,000 clones, 80% of them seen only once. The V call is TRBV11-2, the J call TRBJ2-7, with 7 bases that match TRBD1. Sequenced material: PBMCs. The TCR comes from a woman aged 25-40 years in good health and CMV-seronegative. The CDR3 sequence is CASRVPGQSYEQYF. CDR3 nucleotide sequence: TGTGCCAGCAGAGTCCCGGGACAGTCCTACGAGCAGTACTTC. The full variable domain, completed using reference TRBV11-2 and TRBJ2-7, is EAGVAQSPRYKIIEKRQSVAFWCNPISGHATLYWYQQILGQGPKLLIQFQNNGVVDDSQLPKDRFSAERLKGVDSTLKIQPAKLEDSAVYLCASRVPGQSYEQYFGPGTRLTVT.